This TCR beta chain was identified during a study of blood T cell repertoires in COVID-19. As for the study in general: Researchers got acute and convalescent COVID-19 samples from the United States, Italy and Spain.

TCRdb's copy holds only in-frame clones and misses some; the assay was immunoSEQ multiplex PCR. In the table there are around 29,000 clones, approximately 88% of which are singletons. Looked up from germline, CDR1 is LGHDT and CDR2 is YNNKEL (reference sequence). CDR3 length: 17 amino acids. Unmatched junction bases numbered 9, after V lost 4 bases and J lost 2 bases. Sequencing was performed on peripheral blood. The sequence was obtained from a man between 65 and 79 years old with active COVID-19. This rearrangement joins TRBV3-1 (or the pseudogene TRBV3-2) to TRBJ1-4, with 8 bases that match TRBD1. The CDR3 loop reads CASSPNPGQGTNEKLFF. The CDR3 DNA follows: TGTGCCAGCAGCCCAAACCCCGGACAGGGCACTAATGAAAAACTGTTTTTT.